The rows below give T cell receptor beta chains drawn from one sample of a study of cytomegalovirus exposure and HLA in healthy donors. Generated by immunoSEQ multiplex PCR, the TCRdb table keeps only in-frame clones and is missing some. This table has some 190,000 clones, around four fifths appearing once. Material: PBMCs. The receptors here all came from a woman aged 30 to 39 in good health and CMV-seronegative. Both conserved end residues are part of each CDR3. A D gene is named only where the DNA matches it firmly. Clone size, where shown, is once, few, many, or a class for clones that have expanded.

.	TRBV6-1	.	16	TRBJ1-5	CASSVSDSRLNQPQHF	TGTGCCAGCAGTGTCTCGGACAGCAGACTTAATCAGCCCCAGCATTTT
few	TRBV18	TRBD2	15	TRBJ2-5	CASSRLAGGQETQYF	TGTGCCAGCTCACGACTAGCGGGGGGACAAGAGACCCAGTACTTC
.	TRBV25-1	.	16	TRBJ1-6	CATKAAESSYNSPLHF	TGTGCCACCAAAGCGGCCGAGAGCTCCTATAATTCACCCCTCCACTTT
.	TRBV5-6	TRBD1	13	TRBJ1-2	CASSTDRGHGYTF	TGTGCCAGCAGCACGGACAGGGGGCATGGCTACACCTTC
.	TRBV7-7	.	14	TRBJ2-5	CASSLGAIQETQYF	TGTGCTAGCAGCTTGGGGGCGATCCAAGAGACCCAGTACTTC
.	TRBV20-1	.	10	TRBJ2-7	CSAGEREQYF	TGCAGTGCGGGAGAACGCGAGCAGTACTTC
.	TRBV9	TRBD2	16	TRBJ2-1	CASTYAGLAGINEQFF	TGTGCCAGCACCTACGCGGGCCTAGCGGGGATCAATGAGCAGTTCTTC
.	TRBV5-1	TRBD2	14	TRBJ2-5	CASRGVAGEETQYF	TGCGCCTCAAGGGGGGTAGCGGGGGAAGAGACCCAGTACTTC
.	TRBV6-5	.	15	TRBJ1-5	CASSPRGSGNQPQHF	TGTGCCAGCAGTCCCCGCGGGAGTGGCAATCAGCCCCAGCATTTT
.	TRBV18	.	16	TRBJ1-3	CASSLGQSSSGNTIYF	TGTGCCAGCTCACTCGGACAGTCGAGCTCTGGAAACACCATATATTTT
.	TRBV7-6	TRBD2	16	TRBJ2-3	CASSLGGAGGTDTQYF	TGTGCCAGCAGCTTAGGAGGGGCGGGGGGCACAGATACGCAGTATTTT
.	TRBV7-6	.	13	TRBJ2-7	CASSPGHNYEQYF	TGTGCCAGCAGCCCGGGACATAACTACGAGCAGTACTTC
once	TRBV29-1	TRBD1	15	TRBJ2-3	CSVRQGDPGTDTQYF	TGCAGCGTTAGACAGGGTGATCCGGGCACAGATACGCAGTATTTT
once	TRBV6-1	.	15	TRBJ2-7	CASSLGDSSSYEQYF	TGTGCCAGCAGCCTAGGGGACTCGAGCTCCTACGAGCAGTACTTC
.	TRBV9	.	13	TRBJ2-3	CASSPLRADTQYF	TGTGCCAGCAGCCCCTTGCGTGCAGATACGCAGTATTTT
.	TRBV9	.	14	TRBJ1-2	CASSGYLAGDGYTF	TGTGCCAGCAGCGGGTACCTGGCAGGGGATGGCTACACCTTC
.	TRBV7-3	.	16	TRBJ2-6	CASSSRGWSGANVLTF	TGTGCCAGCAGCTCCCGGGGGTGGTCTGGGGCCAACGTCCTGACTTTC
.	TRBV7-9	TRBD1	15	TRBJ2-4	CASSSRTGAKNIQYF	TGTGCCAGCAGCTCGCGGACAGGGGCCAAAAACATTCAGTACTTC
.	TRBV11-2	TRBD1	13	TRBJ1-2	CASSPDRDYGYTF	TGTGCCAGCAGCCCCGACAGGGACTATGGCTACACCTTC
few	TRBV5-5	TRBD1	18	TRBJ1-6	CASSFFSGQSGHNSPLHF	TGTGCCAGCAGCTTTTTTTCGGGACAGTCTGGTCATAATTCACCCCTCCACTTT